Each of the 5 T cell receptor beta chains below was sequenced from the same sample in a study of cytomegalovirus exposure and HLA in healthy donors. The PCR employed 60 Vbeta primers together with 13 Jbeta primers. Repertoires were generated with immunoSEQ multiplex PCR, while TCRdb's copy carries only in-frame clones and drops some. This table has about 170,000 clones, almost 80% appearing once. Sequencing was done on a sample of PBMCs. The receptor set was obtained from a woman in her 50s in good health and CMV-seropositive.

The chain couples TRBV11-2 to TRBJ1-5, with 7 bases lining up with TRBD1. From germline, CDR1 is SGHAT and CDR2 FQNNGV. There are 15 residues in the CDR3. The trim removed 6 bases at V and 4 bases at J, leaving 9 bases unmatched. CDR3 nucleotide sequence: TGTGCCAGCAGTCGAAGGACAGGTGCTAATCAGCCCCAGCATTTT. This encodes CASSRRTGANQPQHF.

The chain couples TRBV5-6 to TRBJ1-3, with D maybe TRBD1 (5 bases). V was clipped by 0 bases and J by 0 bases, with 13 bases between them. CDR1 and CDR2 (germline): SGHDT, YYEEEE. This CDR3 has 17 amino acids. DNA for the CDR3: TGTGCCAGCAGCTTGGGGATGACAGTGAGCTCTGGAAACACCATATATTTT. Protein product: CASSLGMTVSSGNTIYF.

This chain links TRBV30 with TRBJ2-4; a possible D gene is TRBD1 (6 bases). The V end was cut by 0 bases, the J end by 2 bases, with 14 bases between. The CDR3 is made up of 16 amino acids. Germline V gene sequence: CDR1 GTSNPN, CDR2 SVGIG (reference sequence). CDR3 residues: CAWSVTGRMPKNIQYF. DNA for the CDR3: TGTGCCTGGAGTGTGACAGGCCGGATGCCCAAAAACATTCAGTACTTC. Drawing the rest from reference TRBV30 and TRBJ2-4, the complete variable domain is SQTIHQWPATLVQPVGSPLSLECTVEGTSNPNLYWYRQAAGRGLQLLFYSVGIGQISSEVPQNLSASRPQDRQFILSSKKLLLSDSGFYLCAWSVTGRMPKNIQYFGAGTRLSVL.

The chain uses TRBV2 and TRBJ1-4; TRBD1 matches 7 bases. With 3 bases clipped from V and 7 bases from J, the junction kept 8 bases outside the gene matches. Germline V CDR1 and CDR2: SNHLY, FYNNEI. This CDR3 comprises 15 residues. CDR3 nucleotide sequence: TGTGCCAGCAGTGACGACAGGGCTGGGCTTGAAAAACTGTTTTTT. It is translated as CASSDDRAGLEKLFF.

The genes are TRBV5-6 and TRBJ2-7; 9 bases are shared with TRBD1. The CDR3 runs to 15 residues. The V and J ends lost 3 bases and 5 bases, in that order; junction bases with no gene match: 9. Germline-derived CDR1 and CDR2 are SGHDT and YYEEEE. This CDR3 is CASSWGTGRFDEQYF. The CDR3 region has the DNA TGTGCCAGCAGCTGGGGGACAGGGCGTTTCGACGAGCAGTACTTC.